This is a list of T cell receptor beta chains from one sample in a study of CD8+ T cells in alopecia areata. The repertoire was sequenced with immunoSEQ multiplex PCR; TCRdb's copy has only in-frame clones and lacks some. The table has roughly 250,000 clones, roughly 60% seen once. Specimen: CD4+ T cells sorted from blood, collected at roughly week 53, from a patient treated with tofacitinib. These receptors were taken from a human donor with alopecia areata. The CDR3 runs from the conserved cysteine through the conserved F or W. Fields, in order: D gene, J gene, clone size, V gene, CDR3 DNA, CDR3 protein. The D gene is left open where the match is weak. Size is omitted from some rows. Given values are once, few, many or a class for expanded clones.

>NA|TRBJ2-5|NA|TRBV30
TGTGCCTGGGGGGGGACAGACCAAGAGACCCAGTACTTC
CAWGGTDQETQYF
>NA|TRBJ2-5|few|TRBV20-1
TGCAGTGCTCCTAAGCAAGAGACCCAGTACTTC
CSAPKQETQYF
>NA|TRBJ2-4|NA|TRBV20-1
TGCAGTGCTCCCGAAAAAAACATTCAGTACTTC
CSAPEKNIQYF
>TRBD2|TRBJ2-3|NA|TRBV30
TGTGCCTGGAGACTAGCGGGGGGGGCAGATACGCAGTATTTT
CAWRLAGGADTQYF
>NA|TRBJ2-6|NA|TRBV25-1
TGTGCCAGCAGTGAATATTGGGCAGACTCTGGGGCCAACGTCCTGACTTTC
CASSEYWADSGANVLTF
>NA|TRBJ1-5|NA|TRBV7-3
TGTGCCAGCAGCTCCGGGACGGACTATAGCAATCAGCCCCAGCATTTT
CASSSGTDYSNQPQHF
>TRBD1|TRBJ1-1|NA|TRBV11-2
TGTGCCAGCAGCCCCTTCTCGACAGGGGGCTTTTACACTGAAGCTTTCTTT
CASSPFSTGGFYTEAFF
>TRBD1|TRBJ1-2|NA|TRBV29-1
TGCAGCGTTGAGCCGCAGGGGGACTATGGCTACACCTTC
CSVEPQGDYGYTF
>NA|TRBJ2-1|few|TRBV30
TGTGCCTGGGTCCCCCCACCGGTGTCCTACAATGAGCAGTTCTTC
CAWVPPPVSYNEQFF
>NA|TRBJ2-7|NA|TRBV30
TGTGCAAATAGGGAGCAGTACTTC
CANREQYF
>NA|TRBJ1-2|NA|TRBV30
TGTGCCTGGAGATACGACTATGGCTACACCTTC
CAWRYDYGYTF
>NA|TRBJ1-6|NA|TRBV7-3
TGTGCCAGCAGCGCAGACTATAATTCACCCCTCCACTTT
CASSADYNSPLHF
>NA|TRBJ2-5|NA|TRBV23-1
TGCGCCAGCAGTCAATGGGACACGCAAGAGACCCAGTACTTC
CASSQWDTQETQYF
>TRBD1|TRBJ1-1|NA|TRBV30
TGTGCCTGGAGACAGGGGGCAATGAACACTGAAGCTTTCTTT
CAWRQGAMNTEAFF
>TRBD2|TRBJ2-7|few|TRBV4-1
TGCGCCAGCAGCCAAGATCGGGGTAGCGGGGTATCCTACGAGCAGTACTTC
CASSQDRGSGVSYEQYF
>TRBD2|TRBJ2-2|NA|TRBV5-1
TGCGCCAGCAGCTCCCGTAGCGGGGGAGCGAACACCGGGGAGCTGTTTTTT
CASSSRSGGANTGELFF
>NA|TRBJ1-1|once|TRBV2
TGTGCCAGCAGCCCGGGACGGCTGAACACTGAAGCTTTCTTT
CASSPGRLNTEAFF
>NA|TRBJ2-4|NA|TRBV5-1
TGCGCCAGCAGCGTCGAAGTAGCCAAAAACATTCAGTACTTC
CASSVEVAKNIQYF
>TRBD1|TRBJ2-1|NA|TRBV7-3
TGTGCCAGCAGCTTAACTTGGACAGGGAGCTCCTACAATGAGCAGTTCTTC
CASSLTWTGSSYNEQFF
>TRBD2|TRBJ2-5|once|TRBV7-6
TGTGCCAGCAGCTTTCAGCCTAGCGGGGGGGCTGAGACCCAGTACTTC
CASSFQPSGGAETQYF
>TRBD1|TRBJ1-1|NA|TRBV30
TGTGCCTGGGACAGGGCGAACACTGAAGCTTTCTTT
CAWDRANTEAFF
>NA|TRBJ1-1|NA|TRBV18
TGTGCCAGCTCACCACAGGGGCTGAACACTGAAGCTTTCTTT
CASSPQGLNTEAFF
>TRBD2|TRBJ2-5|NA|TRBV4-3
TGCGCCAGCAGCCGAACCCTAACTAGCGGGGGGCTGGAGACCCAGTACTTC
CASSRTLTSGGLETQYF
>TRBD1|TRBJ2-2|NA|TRBV9
TGTGCCAGCAGCCCTGGGACAGGGGGCTTCGACGGGGAGCTGTTTTTT
CASSPGTGGFDGELFF
>NA|TRBJ1-2|few|TRBV2
TGTGCCAGCCTTAGGGGGGGCTATGGCTACACCTTC
CASLRGGYGYTF
>NA|TRBJ1-4|NA|TRBV9
TGTGCCAGCAGCCCAAGTCCTAAGGGGAATGAAAAACTGTTTTTT
CASSPSPKGNEKLFF
>NA|TRBJ1-2|NA|TRBV2
TGTGCCAGCAGTGGTACAGGGATCTATGGCTACACCTTC
CASSGTGIYGYTF
>NA|TRBJ2-1|NA|TRBV7-2
TGTGCCAGCAGCCGGAGGGGGGGTGAGCAGTTCTTC
CASSRRGGEQFF
>NA|TRBJ1-2|NA|TRBV5-6
TGTGCCAGCAGCGAGACGGGGCGTAGTGGCTACACCTTC
CASSETGRSGYTF
>NA|TRBJ2-3|NA|TRBV4-3
TGCGCCAGCAGCCAAGACGGGGTGTCAGATACGCAGTATTTT
CASSQDGVSDTQYF
>TRBD1|TRBJ1-2|few|TRBV4-2
TGTGCCAGCAGCCAAGGGACAGGGGGCGACTATGGCTACACCTTC
CASSQGTGGDYGYTF
>NA|TRBJ1-1|NA|TRBV6-5
TGTGCCAGCAGTTACTCGAGGTTGAACACTGAAGCTTTCTTT
CASSYSRLNTEAFF
>TRBD1|TRBJ1-2|NA|TRBV18
TGTGCCAGCTCACCACCGGACAGGGGCGGCTATGGCTACACCTTC
CASSPPDRGGYGYTF
>TRBD1|TRBJ1-2|NA|TRBV7-9
TGTGCCAGCAGCGAGGGACAGGGACCCTATGGCTACACCTTC
CASSEGQGPYGYTF
>TRBD1|TRBJ1-2|NA|TRBV7-9
TGTGCCAGCAGCCTCGACAGGGCCTATGGCTACACCTTC
CASSLDRAYGYTF
>NA|TRBJ1-6|NA|TRBV7-7
TGTGCTAGCAGCTCGCAAGAAGGATCACCCCTCCACTTT
CASSSQEGSPLHF
>NA|TRBJ2-6|NA|TRBV27
TGTGCCAGCAGTTTATATCAGGGCCTCTCTGGGGCCAACGTCCTGACTTTC
CASSLYQGLSGANVLTF
>NA|TRBJ2-7|few|TRBV19
TGTGCCAGTAGTATAGAGTCCTCGGCTGTTGGCTACGAGCAGTACTTC
CASSIESSAVGYEQYF
>NA|TRBJ1-5|NA|TRBV30
TGTGCCTGGAGTAGGGCGGTAGATCAGCCCCAGCATTTT
CAWSRAVDQPQHF
>NA|TRBJ1-1|NA|TRBV9
TGTGCCAGCAGCGTAGCTAGTCGGAACACTGAAGCTTTCTTT
CASSVASRNTEAFF
>NA|TRBJ2-3|NA|TRBV27
TGTGCCAGCAGTTTAAGGCTGGGGGATACGCAGTATTTT
CASSLRLGDTQYF
>NA|TRBJ1-1|NA|TRBV5-1
TGCGCCAGCAGCTTGACCTCAGCGTTGAACACTGAAGCTTTCTTT
CASSLTSALNTEAFF
>TRBD2|TRBJ2-2|once|TRBV5-4
TGTGCCAGCAGCGGGGGGACTAGCGGTTACGGGGAGCTGTTTTTT
CASSGGTSGYGELFF
>TRBD1|TRBJ2-5|NA|TRBV6-5
TGTGCCAGCAGGGGGACAGGAGAGACCCAGTACTTC
CASRGTGETQYF
>TRBD1|TRBJ1-6|NA|TRBV30
TGTGCCTGGAGTGCCCATCAGACAGGGGCTAACCTCCACTTT
CAWSAHQTGANLHF
>NA|TRBJ2-3|NA|TRBV25-1
TGTGCCAGCAGTGAATCCGGCGTAGGCACAGATACGCAGTATTTT
CASSESGVGTDTQYF
>TRBD1|TRBJ1-1|NA|TRBV29-1
TGCAGCGTAAACAGGGGCGATAACACTGAAGCTTTCTTT
CSVNRGDNTEAFF
>NA|TRBJ1-2|NA|TRBV30
TGTGCCTGGAGTCCGGGCAACTATGGCTACACCTTC
CAWSPGNYGYTF
>NA|TRBJ2-2|few|TRBV29-1
TGCAGCGTTGAAGATAGTGGCCGAGGCGGCACCGGGGAGCTGTTTTTT
CSVEDSGRGGTGELFF
>TRBD2|TRBJ2-1|NA|TRBV30
TGTGCCTCCGGACTAGCGGGGGCCTACAATGAGCAGTTCTTC
CASGLAGAYNEQFF
>TRBD1|TRBJ2-3|NA|TRBV29-1
TGCAGCGCCGTCGCGGACAGGGGCACAGATACGCAGTATTTT
CSAVADRGTDTQYF
>TRBD2|TRBJ2-7|NA|TRBV7-8
TGTGCCAGCAGCTCTTCTGGACTAGCGGGGGGGCCCTTCTGGGAGCAGTACTTC
CASSSSGLAGGPFWEQYF
>NA|TRBJ2-5|few|TRBV29-1
TGCAGCGTTGGAGACCCCAAACCCAAGGTCACCCAGTACTTC
CSVGDPKPKVTQYF